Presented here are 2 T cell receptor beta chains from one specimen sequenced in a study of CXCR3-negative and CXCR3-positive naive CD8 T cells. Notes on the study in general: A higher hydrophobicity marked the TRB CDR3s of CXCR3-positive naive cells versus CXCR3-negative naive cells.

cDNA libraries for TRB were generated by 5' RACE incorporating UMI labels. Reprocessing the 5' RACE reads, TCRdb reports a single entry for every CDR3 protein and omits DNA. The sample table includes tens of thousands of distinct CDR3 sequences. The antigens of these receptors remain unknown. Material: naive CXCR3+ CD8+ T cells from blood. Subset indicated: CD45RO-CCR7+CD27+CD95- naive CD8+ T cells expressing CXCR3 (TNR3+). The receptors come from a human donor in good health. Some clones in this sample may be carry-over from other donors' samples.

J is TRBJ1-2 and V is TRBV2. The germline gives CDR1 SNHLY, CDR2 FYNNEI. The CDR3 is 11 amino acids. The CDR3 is CAITGPRGYTF.

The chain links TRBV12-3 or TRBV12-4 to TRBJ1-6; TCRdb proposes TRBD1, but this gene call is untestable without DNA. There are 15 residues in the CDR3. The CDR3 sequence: CASSLGGARNSPLHF.